This is a list of T cell receptor beta chains from one sample in a study of shared clonotypes between healthy human individuals. Assay used: immunoSEQ multiplex PCR; TCRdb lists only in-frame clones, some missing. The sample shows about 680,000 clones, 73% of them seen only once. Sequencing was performed on memory CD4+ T cells sorted from blood. Every receptor here comes from a woman aged 25-40 years in good health. CDR3s include the opening cysteine and the closing phenylalanine or tryptophan. A D gene is named only where the DNA matches it firmly. Rows give clone size only sometimes, using once, few, many, or a class for an expanded clone.

cdr3_length j_call v_call d_call clone_size cdr3_nt cdr3_aa
13 TRBJ2-1 TRBV5-1 NA few TGCGCCAGCAGCCATCAGAGGGCGGGAGAGCAGTTCTTC CASSHQRAGEQFF
14 TRBJ2-4 TRBV2 NA NA TGTGCCAGCGGGCAGGGGGAGGTTGGAAACATTCAGTACTTC CASGQGEVGNIQYF
15 TRBJ2-5 TRBV11-2 NA NA TGTGCCAGCAGCACCCCAGCGGTAGGGGGAGAGACCCAGTACTTC CASSTPAVGGETQYF
16 TRBJ1-1 TRBV14 NA NA TGTGCCAGCAGCCAAGAAGGATACAGACCGAACACTGAAGCTTTCTTT CASSQEGYRPNTEAFF
17 TRBJ2-1 TRBV4-1 TRBD2 NA TGCGCCAGCAGCCAATCCCCAGGGGCTAGCGGGATCAATGAGCAGTTCTTC CASSQSPGASGINEQFF
15 TRBJ2-4 TRBV21-1 NA once TGTGCCAGCAGCAAAGACGATAGGGGGCGGAACATTCAGTACTTC CASSKDDRGRNIQYF
16 TRBJ2-1 TRBV30 TRBD1 NA TGTGCCTGGTTTCGGCGTAGGGGACAGGGGAAAGGTGAGCAGTTCTTC CAWFRRRGQGKGEQFF
17 TRBJ2-1 TRBV7-8 TRBD2 NA TGTGCCAGCAGCTTCGCGCGTCTAGCGGGAGTAGAGAATGAGCAGTTCTTC CASSFARLAGVENEQFF
13 TRBJ1-4 TRBV5-4 TRBD1 few TGTGCCAGCGGGGACAGAGTGAATGAAAAACTGTTTTTT CASGDRVNEKLFF
15 TRBJ1-5 TRBV11-2 NA many TGTGCCAGCAGCTTGGGGGAAGTTGGCAATCAGCCCCAGCATTTT CASSLGEVGNQPQHF
16 TRBJ2-7 TRBV28 TRBD1 NA TGTGCCAGCAGTCGAACACAGGGGGCCGGTGAGTACGAGCAGTACTTC CASSRTQGAGEYEQYF
15 TRBJ1-5 TRBV25-1 NA few TGTGCCAGCAGTTGGGGGGAGGACGGCAATCAGCCCCAGCATTTT CASSWGEDGNQPQHF
17 TRBJ2-2 TRBV7-8 TRBD1 few TGTGCCAGCAGCTTAGGCCGGGACAGGGCGATCACCGGGGAGCTGTTTTTT CASSLGRDRAITGELFF
13 TRBJ1-5 TRBV2 NA NA TGTGCCAGCAGTGGCCCCCCAGAATCAGCTCCTCATTTT CASSGPPESAPHF
13 TRBJ1-2 TRBV2 NA NA TGTGCCAGCAGTGCGGACACGGAATATGGCTACACCTTC CASSADTEYGYTF
15 TRBJ2-3 TRBV5-1 NA few TGCGCCAGCAGCTTGGGCGGCTCTTACACAGATACGCAGTATTTT CASSLGGSYTDTQYF
14 TRBJ2-2 TRBV28 NA NA TGTGCCAGCAAAAATAGCGGCAACACCGGGGAGCTGTTTTTT CASKNSGNTGELFF
17 TRBJ2-2 TRBV9 TRBD2 NA TGTGCCAGCAGCGGAGGACTAGCGGGAAAGAACACCGGGGAGCTGTTTTTT CASSGGLAGKNTGELFF
14 TRBJ2-3 TRBV5-1 NA NA TGCGCCAGCAGCTTGGCCTTGCGGACAGATACGCAGTATTTT CASSLALRTDTQYF
12 TRBJ1-1 TRBV28 NA NA TGTGCCAGCAGTACCCCGCACGATGAAGCTTTCTTT CASSTPHDEAFF
15 TRBJ2-5 TRBV5-1 TRBD1 NA TGCGCCAGCAGCCCGGGACAGGGGTTACAAGAGACCCAGTACTTC CASSPGQGLQETQYF
12 TRBJ2-7 TRBV30 TRBD1 NA TGTGCCTGGACGAGACAGGGGTACGAGCAGTACTTC CAWTRQGYEQYF
17 TRBJ2-7 TRBV5-1 TRBD2 NA TGCGCCAGCAGCTTGGAGGCTAGCGGGACACTTTCCTACGAGCAGTACTTC CASSLEASGTLSYEQYF
17 TRBJ2-1 TRBV19 TRBD2 few TGTGCCAGTAGTATAGTTGCTAGCGGGTCCCTTGGAAATGAGCAGTTCTTC CASSIVASGSLGNEQFF
14 TRBJ2-7 TRBV6-6 NA NA TGTGCCAGCAGTTACGCCGATCGCTCCTACGAGCAGTACTTC CASSYADRSYEQYF
15 TRBJ1-1 TRBV5-1 NA NA TGCGCCAGCAGCTTGTCTCCCGGACACAACACTGAAGCTTTCTTT CASSLSPGHNTEAFF
15 TRBJ2-1 TRBV9 TRBD2 NA TGTGCCAGCAGCCTCCGACCCACGGCGGGAGGCGAGCAGTTCTTC CASSLRPTAGGEQFF
12 TRBJ1-5 TRBV9 NA NA TGTGCCAGCAGCCACCGGGGGGGGCCCCAGCATTTT CASSHRGGPQHF
12 TRBJ1-5 TRBV19 NA NA TGTGCCAGTAGTATGGGCTGGCAGCCCCAGCATTTT CASSMGWQPQHF
16 TRBJ1-2 TRBV5-6 NA NA TGTGCCAGCAGCTTTAGGGAGGGCAGGGGATTGTATGGCTACACCTTC CASSFREGRGLYGYTF
14 TRBJ1-1 TRBV7-9 NA NA TGTGCCAGCCACAACGGGGGGGTAGATACTGAAGCTTTCTTT CASHNGGVDTEAFF
13 TRBJ1-2 TRBV5-6 NA once TGTGCCAGCAGCCATGGGGACCTCTATGGCTACACCTTC CASSHGDLYGYTF
18 TRBJ2-2 TRBV10-2 TRBD2 few TGCGCCAGCAGTGAGTCGACAGGACTAGCGGGGCGCACCGGGGAGCTGTTTTTT CASSESTGLAGRTGELFF
14 TRBJ2-7 TRBV10-3 NA NA TGTGCCATCAGTGAGGGGGGTTCTATCTACGAGCAGTACTTC CAISEGGSIYEQYF
15 TRBJ2-3 TRBV2 NA few TGTGCCAGCAGGAGACGCGGGAATCGCACAGATACGCAGTATTTT CASRRRGNRTDTQYF
16 TRBJ2-3 TRBV10-3 TRBD1 NA TGTGCCATCAGTAAGGGGGCCGACAGTAGCACAGATACGCAGTATTTT CAISKGADSSTDTQYF
14 TRBJ2-7 TRBV27 NA few TGTGCCAGCAGACCTTCGACAGGCCACTACGAGCAGTACTTC CASRPSTGHYEQYF
13 TRBJ2-7 TRBV28 TRBD1 NA TGTGCCAGCAGTAATCGACAGGGCGTCGGGCAGTACTTC CASSNRQGVGQYF
15 TRBJ2-7 TRBV6-5 TRBD1 NA TGTGCCAGCAGTTACGGGACAGGGGTTTCCTACGAGCAGTACTTC CASSYGTGVSYEQYF
15 TRBJ1-1 TRBV28 TRBD1 NA TGTGCCAGCAGTTCTCCCCACAGGGGCGACACTGAAGCTTTCTTT CASSSPHRGDTEAFF
13 TRBJ2-5 TRBV28 NA NA TGTGCCAGCACCTTTTACGGGATAGAGACCCAGTACTTC CASTFYGIETQYF
14 TRBJ2-7 TRBV19 TRBD1 once TGTGCCAGTTCCCGGGACAGGGGGATTTACGAGCAGTACTTC CASSRDRGIYEQYF
18 TRBJ2-3 TRBV27 TRBD2 once TGTGCCAGCAGTCTACCCTCGGCACTAGCGGGAGGGGGCGATACGCAGTATTTT CASSLPSALAGGGDTQYF
12 TRBJ2-2 TRBV30 NA few TGTGCCTGGAGTGTTGGGCCCGGGGAGCTGTTTTTT CAWSVGPGELFF
15 TRBJ1-4 TRBV4-1 TRBD1 NA TGCGCCAGCAGCCATGGACAGGGGGCGAGGGAAAAACTGTTTTTT CASSHGQGAREKLFF
11 TRBJ2-1 TRBV28 NA NA TGTGCCAGCCTGGGGGTTAATGAGCAGTTCTTC CASLGVNEQFF
15 TRBJ1-2 TRBV18 TRBD1 NA TGTGCCAGCTCACCAACAGAACAGGGGGCATCGGGCTACACCTTC CASSPTEQGASGYTF
17 TRBJ2-2 TRBV5-1 NA NA TGCGCCAGCAGCTTCCAAGCGGGACAAGGGCTCACCCGGGAGCTGTTTTTT CASSFQAGQGLTRELFF
14 TRBJ2-1 TRBV27 NA once TGTGCCAGCAGTTTATATGGACACTTCGATGAGCAGTTCTTC CASSLYGHFDEQFF
14 TRBJ1-5 TRBV2 NA NA TGTGCCAGCCAAGCCGGGTGGAATTCCCAGCCCCAGCATTTT CASQAGWNSQPQHF
14 TRBJ2-6 TRBV2 NA few TGTGCCAGCAGCGGTTCGAGCGGGGCCAACGTCCTGACTTTC CASSGSSGANVLTF
13 TRBJ2-2 TRBV2 TRBD2 NA TGTGCCAGCCGGGGGGAATCGGCCGGGGAGCTGTTTTTT CASRGESAGELFF
12 TRBJ2-1 TRBV19 NA NA TGTGCCAGTAGTCCCGACGGATGGGAGCAGTTCTTC CASSPDGWEQFF
15 TRBJ2-6 TRBV5-1 NA NA TGCGCCAGCTGCCCCGGACAGTCTGGGGCCAACGTCCTGACTTTC CASCPGQSGANVLTF